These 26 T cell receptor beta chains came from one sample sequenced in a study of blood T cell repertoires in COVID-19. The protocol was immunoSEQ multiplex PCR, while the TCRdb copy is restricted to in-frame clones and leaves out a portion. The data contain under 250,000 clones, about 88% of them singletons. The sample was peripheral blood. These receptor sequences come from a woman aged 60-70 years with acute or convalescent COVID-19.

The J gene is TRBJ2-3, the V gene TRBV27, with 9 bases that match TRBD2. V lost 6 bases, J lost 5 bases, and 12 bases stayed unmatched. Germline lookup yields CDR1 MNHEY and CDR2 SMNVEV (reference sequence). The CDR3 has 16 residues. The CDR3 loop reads CASSSLIAGVGDTQYF. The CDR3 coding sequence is TGTGCCAGCAGCTCCTTAATAGCGGGAGTTGGAGATACGCAGTATTTT.

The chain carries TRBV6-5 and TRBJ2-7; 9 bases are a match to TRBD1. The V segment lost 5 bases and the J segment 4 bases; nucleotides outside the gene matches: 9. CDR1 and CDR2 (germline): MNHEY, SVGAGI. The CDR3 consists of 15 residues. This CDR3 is CASSTGQGRNYEQYF. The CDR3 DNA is TGTGCCAGCAGTACGGGACAGGGAAGAAATTACGAGCAGTACTTC.

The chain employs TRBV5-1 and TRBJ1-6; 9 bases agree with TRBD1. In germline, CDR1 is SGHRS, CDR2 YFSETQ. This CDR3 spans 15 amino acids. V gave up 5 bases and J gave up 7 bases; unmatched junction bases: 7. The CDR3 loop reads CASRSDGTGNSPLHF. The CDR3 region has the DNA TGCGCCAGCAGGTCGGACGGGACAGGGAATTCACCCCTCCACTTT.

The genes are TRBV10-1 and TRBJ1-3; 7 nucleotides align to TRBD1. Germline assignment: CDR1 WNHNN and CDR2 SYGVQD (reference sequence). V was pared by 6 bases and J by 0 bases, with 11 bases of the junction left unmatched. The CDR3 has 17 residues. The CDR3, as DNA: TGCGCCAGCAGCGACGGGACAGTCGGCCTCTCTGGAAACACCATATATTTT. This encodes CASSDGTVGLSGNTIYF.

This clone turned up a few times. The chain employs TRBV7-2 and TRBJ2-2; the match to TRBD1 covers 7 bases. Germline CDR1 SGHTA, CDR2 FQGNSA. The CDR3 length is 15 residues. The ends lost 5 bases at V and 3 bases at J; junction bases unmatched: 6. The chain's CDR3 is CASSLRQGHTGELFF. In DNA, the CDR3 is TGTGCCAGCAGCCTCCGACAGGGCCACACCGGGGAGCTGTTTTTT. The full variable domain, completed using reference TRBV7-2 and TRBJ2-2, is GAGVSQSPSNKVTEKGKDVELRCDPISGHTALYWYRQSLGQGLEFLIYFQGNSAPDKSGLPSDRFSAERTGGSVSTLTIQRTQQEDSAVYLCASSLRQGHTGELFFGEGSRLTVL.

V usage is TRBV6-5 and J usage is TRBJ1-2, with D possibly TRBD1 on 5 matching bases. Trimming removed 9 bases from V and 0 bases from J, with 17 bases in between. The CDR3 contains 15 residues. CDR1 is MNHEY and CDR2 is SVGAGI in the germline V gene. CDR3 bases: TGTGCCAGTCGATGGAATCAGGGCGCTAACTATGGCTACACCTTC. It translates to CASRWNQGANYGYTF.

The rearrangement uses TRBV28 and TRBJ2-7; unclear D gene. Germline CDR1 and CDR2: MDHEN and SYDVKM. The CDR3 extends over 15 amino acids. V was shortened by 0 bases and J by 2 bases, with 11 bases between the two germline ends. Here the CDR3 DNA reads TGTGCCAGCAGTTTATGGGCAGGATCTACCTACGAGCAGTACTTC. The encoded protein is CASSLWAGSTYEQYF.

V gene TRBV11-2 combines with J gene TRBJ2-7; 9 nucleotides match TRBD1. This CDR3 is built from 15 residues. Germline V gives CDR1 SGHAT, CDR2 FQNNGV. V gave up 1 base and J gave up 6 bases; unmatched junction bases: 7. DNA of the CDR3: TGTGCCAGCAGCTTAGTAACAGGGGGCAGGGGCGAGCAGTACTTC. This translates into CASSLVTGGRGEQYF. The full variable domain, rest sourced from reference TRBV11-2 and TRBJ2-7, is EAGVAQSPRYKIIEKRQSVAFWCNPISGHATLYWYQQILGQGPKLLIQFQNNGVVDDSQLPKDRFSAERLKGVDSTLKIQPAKLEDSAVYLCASSLVTGGRGEQYFGPGTRLTVT.

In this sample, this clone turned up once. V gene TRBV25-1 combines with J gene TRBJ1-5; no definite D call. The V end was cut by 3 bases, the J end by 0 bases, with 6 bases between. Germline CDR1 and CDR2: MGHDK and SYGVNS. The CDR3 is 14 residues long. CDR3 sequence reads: CASSDAFSNQPQHF. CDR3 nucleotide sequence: TGTGCCAGCAGTGACGCGTTTAGCAATCAGCCCCAGCATTTT.

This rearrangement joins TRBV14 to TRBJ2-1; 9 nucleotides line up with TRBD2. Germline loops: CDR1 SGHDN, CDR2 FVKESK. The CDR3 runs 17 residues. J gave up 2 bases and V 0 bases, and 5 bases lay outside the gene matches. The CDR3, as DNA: TGTGCCAGCAGCCAAGATCTAGCTAGCGGGACCTACAATGAGCAGTTCTTC. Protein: CASSQDLASGTYNEQFF.

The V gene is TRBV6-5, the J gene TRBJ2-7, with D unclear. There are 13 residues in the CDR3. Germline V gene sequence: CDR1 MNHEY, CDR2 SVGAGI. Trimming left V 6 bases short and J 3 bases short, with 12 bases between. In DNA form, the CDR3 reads TGTGCCAGCAGCCCGACTCGTCGCTACGAGCAGTACTTC. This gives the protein CASSPTRRYEQYF.

CDR3 sequence (DNA): TGTGCCAGCAGTGAATTTCAGGTACAGCTCGTTAACTATGGCTACACCTTC. It is translated as CASSEFQVQLVNYGYTF. This sequence joins TRBV6-1 and TRBJ1-2; D is ambiguous. CDR1 MNHNS and CDR2 SASEGT come from the germline V gene. The CDR3 spans 17 residues. V was trimmed by 2 bases and J by 1 base, leaving 17 bases between them.

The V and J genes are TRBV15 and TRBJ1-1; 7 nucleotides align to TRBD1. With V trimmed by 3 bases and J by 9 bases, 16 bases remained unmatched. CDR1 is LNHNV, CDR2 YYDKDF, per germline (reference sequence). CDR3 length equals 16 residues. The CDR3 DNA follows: TGTGCCACCAGCAGGAGGGGGATATCAGGGGGAAGTAAAGCTTTCTTT. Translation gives CATSRRGISGGSKAFF. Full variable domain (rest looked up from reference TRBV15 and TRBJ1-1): DAMVIQNPRYQVTQFGKPVTLSCSQTLNHNVMYWYQQKSSQAPKLLFHYYDKDFNNEADTPDNFQSRRPNTSFCFLDIRSPGLGDTAMYLCATSRRGISGGSKAFFGQGTRLTVV.

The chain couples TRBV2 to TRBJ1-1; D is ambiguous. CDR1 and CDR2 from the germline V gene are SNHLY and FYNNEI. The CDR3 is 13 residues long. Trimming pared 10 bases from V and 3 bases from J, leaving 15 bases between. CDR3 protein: CANCQREYTEAFF. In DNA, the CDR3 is TGTGCCAACTGCCAAAGGGAGTACACTGAAGCTTTCTTT.

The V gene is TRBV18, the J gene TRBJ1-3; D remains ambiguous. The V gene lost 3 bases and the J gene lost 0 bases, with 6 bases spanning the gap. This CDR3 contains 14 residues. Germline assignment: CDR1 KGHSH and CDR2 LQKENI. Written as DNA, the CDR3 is TGTGCCAGCTCACCGGCCAACTCTGGAAACACCATATATTTT. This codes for CASSPANSGNTIYF.

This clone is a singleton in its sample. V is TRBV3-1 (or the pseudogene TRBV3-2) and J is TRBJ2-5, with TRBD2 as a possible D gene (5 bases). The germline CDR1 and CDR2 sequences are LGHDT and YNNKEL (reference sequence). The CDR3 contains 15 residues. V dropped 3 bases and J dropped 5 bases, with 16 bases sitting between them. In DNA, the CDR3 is TGTGCCAGCAGCCAGTTGTCGGGGTCTGGTGAGACCCAGTACTTC. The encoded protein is CASSQLSGSGETQYF.

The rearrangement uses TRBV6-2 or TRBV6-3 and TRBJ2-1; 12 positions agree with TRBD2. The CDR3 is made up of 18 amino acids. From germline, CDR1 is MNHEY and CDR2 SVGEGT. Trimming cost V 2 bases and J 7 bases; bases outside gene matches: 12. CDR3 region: CASSYPAGTSGRWNEQFF. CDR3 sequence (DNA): TGTGCCAGCAGTTACCCCGCCGGGACTAGCGGGCGGTGGAATGAGCAGTTCTTC.

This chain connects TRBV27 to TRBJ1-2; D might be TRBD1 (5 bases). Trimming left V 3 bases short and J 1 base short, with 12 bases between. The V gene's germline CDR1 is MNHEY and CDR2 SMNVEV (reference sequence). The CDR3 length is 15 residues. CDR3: CASSFGGSGNYGYTF. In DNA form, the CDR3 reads TGTGCCAGCAGTTTCGGGGGGAGTGGTAACTATGGCTACACCTTC.

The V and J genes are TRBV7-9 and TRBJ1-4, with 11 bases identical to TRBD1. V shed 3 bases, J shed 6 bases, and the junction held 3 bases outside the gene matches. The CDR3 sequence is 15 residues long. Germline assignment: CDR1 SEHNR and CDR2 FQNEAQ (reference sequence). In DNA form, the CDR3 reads TGTGCCAGCAGCTTGCGGACAGGGGGCGATGAAAAACTGTTTTTT. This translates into CASSLRTGGDEKLFF.

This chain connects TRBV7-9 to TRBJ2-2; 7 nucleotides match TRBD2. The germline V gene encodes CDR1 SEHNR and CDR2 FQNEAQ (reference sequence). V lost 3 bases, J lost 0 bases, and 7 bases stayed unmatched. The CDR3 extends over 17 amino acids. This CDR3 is CASSFASGTANTGELFF. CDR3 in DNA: TGTGCCAGCAGCTTTGCTAGCGGAACCGCGAACACCGGGGAGCTGTTTTTT.

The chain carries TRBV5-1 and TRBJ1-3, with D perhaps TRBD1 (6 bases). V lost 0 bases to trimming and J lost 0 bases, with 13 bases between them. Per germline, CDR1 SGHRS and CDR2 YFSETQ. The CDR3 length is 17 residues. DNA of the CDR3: TGCGCCAGCAGCTTGGGTACAGGGCCTACCTCTGGAAACACCATATATTTT. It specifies CASSLGTGPTSGNTIYF.

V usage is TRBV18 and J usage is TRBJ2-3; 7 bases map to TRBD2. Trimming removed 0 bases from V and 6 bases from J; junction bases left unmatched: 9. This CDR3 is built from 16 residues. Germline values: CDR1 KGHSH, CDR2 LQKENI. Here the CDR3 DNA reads TGTGCCAGCTCACCACCGGGCCTAGCGGTTACGGATACGCAGTATTTT. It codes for CASSPPGLAVTDTQYF.

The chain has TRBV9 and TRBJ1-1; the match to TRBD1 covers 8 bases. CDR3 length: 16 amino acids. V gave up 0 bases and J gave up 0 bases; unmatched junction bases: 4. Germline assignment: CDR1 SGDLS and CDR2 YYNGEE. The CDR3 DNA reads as TGTGCCAGCAGCGTAGGGACAGGGATCATGAACACTGAAGCTTTCTTT. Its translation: CASSVGTGIMNTEAFF.

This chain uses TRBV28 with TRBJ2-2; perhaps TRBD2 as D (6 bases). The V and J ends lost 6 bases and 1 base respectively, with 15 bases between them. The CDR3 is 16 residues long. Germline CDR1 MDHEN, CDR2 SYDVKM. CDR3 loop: CASSPGGLLNTGELFF. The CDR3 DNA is TGTGCCAGCAGCCCTGGGGGACTCTTGAACACCGGGGAGCTGTTTTTT.

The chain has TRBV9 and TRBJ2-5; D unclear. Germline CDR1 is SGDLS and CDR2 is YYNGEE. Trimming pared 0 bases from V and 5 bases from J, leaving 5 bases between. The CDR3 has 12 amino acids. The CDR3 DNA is TGTGCCAGCAGCGTAGGGCTTGAGACCCAGTACTTC. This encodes CASSVGLETQYF.

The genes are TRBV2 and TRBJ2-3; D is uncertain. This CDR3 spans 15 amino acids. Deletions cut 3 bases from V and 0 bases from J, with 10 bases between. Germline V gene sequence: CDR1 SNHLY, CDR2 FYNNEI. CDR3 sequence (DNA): TGTGCCAGCAGTGAGATGGCCCGTAGCACAGATACGCAGTATTTT. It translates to CASSEMARSTDTQYF.